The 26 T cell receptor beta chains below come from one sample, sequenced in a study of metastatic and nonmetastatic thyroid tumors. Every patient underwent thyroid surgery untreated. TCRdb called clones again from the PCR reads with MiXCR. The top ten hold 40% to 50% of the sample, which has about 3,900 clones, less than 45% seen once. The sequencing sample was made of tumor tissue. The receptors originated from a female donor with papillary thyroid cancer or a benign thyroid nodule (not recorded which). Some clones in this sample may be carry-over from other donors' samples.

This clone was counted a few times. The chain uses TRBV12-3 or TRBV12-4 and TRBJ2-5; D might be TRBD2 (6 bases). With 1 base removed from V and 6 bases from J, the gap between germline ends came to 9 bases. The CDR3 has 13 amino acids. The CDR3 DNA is TGTGCCAGCAGTTTAGGGGCGGGGCAGACCCAGTACTTC. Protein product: CASSLGAGQTQYF.

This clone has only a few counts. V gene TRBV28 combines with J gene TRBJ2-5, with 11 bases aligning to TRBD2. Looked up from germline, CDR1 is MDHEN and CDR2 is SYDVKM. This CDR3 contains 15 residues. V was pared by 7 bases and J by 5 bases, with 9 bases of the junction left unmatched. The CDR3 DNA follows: TGTGCCAGCACCCTTGATAGCGGGAGGGCGGAGACCCAGTACTTC. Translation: CASTLDSGRAETQYF. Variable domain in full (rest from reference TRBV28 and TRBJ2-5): DVKVTQSSRYLVKRTGEKVFLECVQDMDHENMFWYRQDPGLGLRLIYFSYDVKMKEKGDIPEGYSVSREKKERFSLILESASTNQTSMYLCASTLDSGRAETQYFGPGTRLLVL.

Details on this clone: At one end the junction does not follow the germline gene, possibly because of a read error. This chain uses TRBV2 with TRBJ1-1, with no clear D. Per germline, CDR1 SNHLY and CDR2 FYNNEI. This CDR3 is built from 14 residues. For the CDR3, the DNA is TGTGCCAGCAGAGAAGGTCAAATGAACACTGAAGCTTTCTTT. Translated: CASREGQMNTEAFF.

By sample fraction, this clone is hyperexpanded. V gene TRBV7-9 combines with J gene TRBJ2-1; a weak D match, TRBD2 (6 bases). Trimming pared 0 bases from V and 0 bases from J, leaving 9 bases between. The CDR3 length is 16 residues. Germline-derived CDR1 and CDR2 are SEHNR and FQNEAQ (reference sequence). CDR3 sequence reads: CASSLARGGSYNEQFF. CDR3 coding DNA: TGTGCCAGCAGCTTAGCACGGGGAGGCTCCTACAATGAGCAGTTCTTC.

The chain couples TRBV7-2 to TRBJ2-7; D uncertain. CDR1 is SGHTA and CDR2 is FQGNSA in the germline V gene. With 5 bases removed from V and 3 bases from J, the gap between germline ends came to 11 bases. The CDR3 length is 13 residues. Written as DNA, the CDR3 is TGTGCCAGCAGCCCCGGACCTTACTACGAGCAGTACTTC. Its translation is CASSPGPYYEQYF.

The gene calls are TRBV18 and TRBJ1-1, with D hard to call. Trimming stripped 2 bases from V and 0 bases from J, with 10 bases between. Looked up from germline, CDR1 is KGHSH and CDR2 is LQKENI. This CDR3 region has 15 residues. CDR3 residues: CASSPGNYMNTEAFF. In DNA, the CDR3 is TGTGCCAGCTCACCAGGGAATTACATGAACACTGAAGCTTTCTTT.

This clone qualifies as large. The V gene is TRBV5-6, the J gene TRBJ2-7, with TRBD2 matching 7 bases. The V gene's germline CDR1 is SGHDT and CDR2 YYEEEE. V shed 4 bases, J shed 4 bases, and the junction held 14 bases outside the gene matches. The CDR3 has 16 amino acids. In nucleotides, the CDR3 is TGTGCCAGCAGCCCCACCCCCGGGACTACTAGTTACGAGCAGTACTTC. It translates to CASSPTPGTTSYEQYF.

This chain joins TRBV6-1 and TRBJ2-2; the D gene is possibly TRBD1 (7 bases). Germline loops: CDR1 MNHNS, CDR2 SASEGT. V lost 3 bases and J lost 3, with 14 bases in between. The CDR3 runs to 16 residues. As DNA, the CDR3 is TGTGCCAGCAGTGATACAGGGGCGGGACACACCGGGGAGCTGTTTTTT. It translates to CASSDTGAGHTGELFF.

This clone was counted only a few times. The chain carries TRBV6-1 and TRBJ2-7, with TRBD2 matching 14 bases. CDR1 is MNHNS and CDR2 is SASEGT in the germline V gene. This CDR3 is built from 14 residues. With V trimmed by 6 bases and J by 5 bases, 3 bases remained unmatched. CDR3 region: CASSPGLAGDEQYF. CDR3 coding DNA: TGTGCCAGCAGCCCGGGACTAGCGGGAGACGAGCAGTACTTC.

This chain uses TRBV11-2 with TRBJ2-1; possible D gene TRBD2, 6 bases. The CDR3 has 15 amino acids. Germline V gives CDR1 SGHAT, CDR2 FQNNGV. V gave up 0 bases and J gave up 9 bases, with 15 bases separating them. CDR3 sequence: CASSLDWVGSTEQFF. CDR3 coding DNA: TGTGCCAGCAGCTTAGATTGGGTCGGGAGCACTGAGCAGTTCTTC.

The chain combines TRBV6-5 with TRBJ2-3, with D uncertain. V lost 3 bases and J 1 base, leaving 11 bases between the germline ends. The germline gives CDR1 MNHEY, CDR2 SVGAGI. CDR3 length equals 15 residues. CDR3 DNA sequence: TGTGCCAGCAGTTATGGTCTAAGAGGCACAGATACGCAGTATTTT. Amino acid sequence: CASSYGLRGTDTQYF.

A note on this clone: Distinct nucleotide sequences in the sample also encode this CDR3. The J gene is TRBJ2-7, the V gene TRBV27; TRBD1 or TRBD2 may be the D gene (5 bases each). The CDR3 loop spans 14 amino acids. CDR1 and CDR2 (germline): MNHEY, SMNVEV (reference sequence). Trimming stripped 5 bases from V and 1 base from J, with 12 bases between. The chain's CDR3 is CASSLRDLSYEQYF. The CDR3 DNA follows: TGTGCCAGCAGTCTACGGGACCTATCCTACGAGCAGTACTTC.

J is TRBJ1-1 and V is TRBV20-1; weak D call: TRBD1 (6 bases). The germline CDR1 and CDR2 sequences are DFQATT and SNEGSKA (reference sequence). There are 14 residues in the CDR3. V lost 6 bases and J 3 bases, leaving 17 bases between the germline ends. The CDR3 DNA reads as TGCAGTGCGCGGGTCAGGGGCTACTACACTGAAGCTTTCTTT. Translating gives CSARVRGYYTEAFF.

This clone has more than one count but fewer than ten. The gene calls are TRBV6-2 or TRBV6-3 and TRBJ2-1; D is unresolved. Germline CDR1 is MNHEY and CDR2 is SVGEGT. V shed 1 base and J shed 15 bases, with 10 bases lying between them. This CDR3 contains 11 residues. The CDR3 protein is CASSYLLDVFF. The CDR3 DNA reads TGTGCCAGCAGTTACTTGCTAGATGTGTTCTTC.

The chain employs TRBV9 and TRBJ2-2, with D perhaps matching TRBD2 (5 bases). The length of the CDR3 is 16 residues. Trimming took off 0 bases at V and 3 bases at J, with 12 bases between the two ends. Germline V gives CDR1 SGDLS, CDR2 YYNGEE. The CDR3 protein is CASSVVDTADTGELFF. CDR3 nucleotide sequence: TGTGCCAGCAGCGTAGTTGACACAGCGGACACCGGGGAGCTGTTTTTT.

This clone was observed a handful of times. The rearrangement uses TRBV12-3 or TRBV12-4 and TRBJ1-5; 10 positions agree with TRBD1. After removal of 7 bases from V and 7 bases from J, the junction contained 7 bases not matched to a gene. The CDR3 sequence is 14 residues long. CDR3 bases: TGTGCCAGCACCCCGGACAGGGGGATGCAGCCCCAGCATTTT. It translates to CASTPDRGMQPQHF.

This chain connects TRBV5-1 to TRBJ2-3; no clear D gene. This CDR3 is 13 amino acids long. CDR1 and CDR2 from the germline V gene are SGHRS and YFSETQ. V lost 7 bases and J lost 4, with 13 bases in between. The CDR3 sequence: CASAMVQPDTQYF. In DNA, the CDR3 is TGCGCCAGCGCCATGGTCCAGCCAGATACGCAGTATTTT.

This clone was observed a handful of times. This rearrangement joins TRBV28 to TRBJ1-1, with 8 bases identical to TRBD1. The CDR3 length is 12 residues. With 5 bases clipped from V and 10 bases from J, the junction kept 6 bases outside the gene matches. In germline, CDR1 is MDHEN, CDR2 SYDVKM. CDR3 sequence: CASSPPDRAAFF. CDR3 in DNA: TGTGCCAGCAGTCCTCCGGACAGGGCAGCTTTCTTT.

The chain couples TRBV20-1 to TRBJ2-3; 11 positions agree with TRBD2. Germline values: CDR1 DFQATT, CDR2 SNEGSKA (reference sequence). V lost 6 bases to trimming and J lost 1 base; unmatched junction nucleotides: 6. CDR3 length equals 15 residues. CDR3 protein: CSAPWGLAGTDTQYF. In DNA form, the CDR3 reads TGCAGTGCCCCTTGGGGACTAGCGGGCACAGATACGCAGTATTTT.

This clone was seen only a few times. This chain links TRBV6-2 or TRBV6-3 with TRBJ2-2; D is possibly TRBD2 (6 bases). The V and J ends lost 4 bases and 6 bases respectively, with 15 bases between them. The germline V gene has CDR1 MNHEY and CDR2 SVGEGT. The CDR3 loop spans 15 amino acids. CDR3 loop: CASSSSASAPGELFF. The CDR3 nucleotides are TGTGCCAGCAGTTCCTCGGCTAGCGCTCCCGGGGAGCTGTTTTTT.

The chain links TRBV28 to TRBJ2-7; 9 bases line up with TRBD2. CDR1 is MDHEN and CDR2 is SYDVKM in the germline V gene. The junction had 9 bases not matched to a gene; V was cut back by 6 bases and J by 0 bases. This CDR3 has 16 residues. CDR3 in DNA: TGTGCCAGCAGGCGGGGGGGTTGGGAGGTCTCCTACGAGCAGTACTTC. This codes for CASRRGGWEVSYEQYF.

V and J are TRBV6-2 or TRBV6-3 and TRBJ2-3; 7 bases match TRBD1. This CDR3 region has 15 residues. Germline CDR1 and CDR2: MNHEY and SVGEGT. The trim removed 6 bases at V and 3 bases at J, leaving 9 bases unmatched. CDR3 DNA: TGTGCCAGCAGCCTCGACAGGGACGGGACAGATACGCAGTATTTT. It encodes CASSLDRDGTDTQYF.

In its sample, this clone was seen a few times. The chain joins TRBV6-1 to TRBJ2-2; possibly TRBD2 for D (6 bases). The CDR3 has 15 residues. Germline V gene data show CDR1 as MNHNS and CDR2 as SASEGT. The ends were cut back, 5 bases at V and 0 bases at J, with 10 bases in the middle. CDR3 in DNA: TGTGCCAGCAGTCCGACTAGTGCGAACACCGGGGAGCTGTTTTTT. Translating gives CASSPTSANTGELFF.

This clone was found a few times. The CDR3 DNA is TGTGCCAGCAGTTTGCAGGAAGACAATTCACCCCTCCACTTT. Protein product: CASSLQEDNSPLHF. The V gene is TRBV6-5, the J gene TRBJ1-6, with unresolved D. This CDR3 is 14 amino acids long. CDR1 is MNHEY and CDR2 is SVGAGI in the germline V gene. V shed 4 bases and J shed 7 bases, with 11 bases lying between them.

DNA for the CDR3: TGTGCCAGTAAAGCGGGACAGGGACTCCTCAATGAGCAGTTCTTC. Its protein is CASKAGQGLLNEQFF. The V gene is TRBV2, the J gene TRBJ2-1, with TRBD1 matching 9 bases. Germline CDR1 is SNHLY and CDR2 is FYNNEI. V shed 9 bases and J 6 bases; nucleotides not matched to a gene: 12. The CDR3 covers 15 residues.

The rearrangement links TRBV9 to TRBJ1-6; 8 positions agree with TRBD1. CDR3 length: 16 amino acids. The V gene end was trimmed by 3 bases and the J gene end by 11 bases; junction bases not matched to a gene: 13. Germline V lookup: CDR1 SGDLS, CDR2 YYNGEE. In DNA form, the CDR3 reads TGTGCCAGCAGCGAGGGTTCAGGGGGCGCGGGTCCACCCCTCCACTTT. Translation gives CASSEGSGGAGPPLHF.